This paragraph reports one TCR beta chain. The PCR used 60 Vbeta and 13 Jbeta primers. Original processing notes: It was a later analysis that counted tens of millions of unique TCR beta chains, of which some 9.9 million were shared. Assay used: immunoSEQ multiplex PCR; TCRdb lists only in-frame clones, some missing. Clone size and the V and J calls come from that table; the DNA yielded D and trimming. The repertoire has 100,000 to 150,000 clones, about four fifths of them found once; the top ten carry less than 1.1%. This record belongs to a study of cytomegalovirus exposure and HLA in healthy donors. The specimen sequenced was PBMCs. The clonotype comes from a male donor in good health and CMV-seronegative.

CDR3: CASSLAGGREQFF. The CDR3 coding sequence is TGTGCCAGCAGCTTAGCGGGGGGGCGTGAGCAGTTCTTC. This chain links TRBV11-3 with TRBJ2-1; 8 nucleotides line up with TRBD2. Looked up from germline, CDR1 is SGHNT and CDR2 is YENEEA. This CDR3 spans 13 amino acids. V shed 1 base, J shed 9 bases, and the junction held 2 bases outside the gene matches.